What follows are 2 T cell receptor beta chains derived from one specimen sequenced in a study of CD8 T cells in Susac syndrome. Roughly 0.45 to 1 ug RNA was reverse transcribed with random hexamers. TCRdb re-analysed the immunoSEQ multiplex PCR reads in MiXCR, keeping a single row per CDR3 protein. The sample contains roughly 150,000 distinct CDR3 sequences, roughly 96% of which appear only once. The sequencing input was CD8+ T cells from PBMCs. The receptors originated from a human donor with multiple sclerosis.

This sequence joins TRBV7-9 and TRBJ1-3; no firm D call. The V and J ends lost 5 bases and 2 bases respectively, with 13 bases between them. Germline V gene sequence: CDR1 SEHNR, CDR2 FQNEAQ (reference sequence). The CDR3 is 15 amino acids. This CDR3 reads CASSPSDRAGNTIYF. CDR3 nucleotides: TGTGCCAGCAGCCCCTCCGACCGTGCTGGAAACACCATATATTTT. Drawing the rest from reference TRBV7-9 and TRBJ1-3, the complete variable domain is DTGVSQNPRHKITKRGQNVTFRCDPISEHNRLYWYRQTLGQGPEFLTYFQNEAQLEKSRLLSDRFSAERPKGSFSTLEIQRTEQGDSAMYLCASSPSDRAGNTIYFGEGSWLTVV.

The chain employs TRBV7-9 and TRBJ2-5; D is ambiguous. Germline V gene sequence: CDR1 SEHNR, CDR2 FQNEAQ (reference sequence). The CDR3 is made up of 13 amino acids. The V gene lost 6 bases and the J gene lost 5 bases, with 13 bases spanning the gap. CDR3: CASSSVGSETQYF. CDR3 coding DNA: TGTGCCAGCAGTTCGGTCGGCAGTGAGACCCAGTACTTC. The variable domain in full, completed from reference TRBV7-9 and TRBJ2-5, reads DTGVSQNPRHKITKRGQNVTFRCDPISEHNRLYWYRQTLGQGPEFLTYFQNEAQLEKSRLLSDRFSAERPKGSFSTLEIQRTEQGDSAMYLCASSSVGSETQYFGPGTRLLVL.